This TCR beta chain originates from a study of T cell repertoires in cytomegalovirus infection. Study-wide background: Matching HLA type and CMV infection were both indicated by public TCR beta signatures.

Study-wide results and limits: CMV-specific TCR beta clonotypes restricted by HLA-C were the ones dominating the ex vivo response. Of the TCR beta families, the public ones yielded a cumulative frequency that identified carriers of CMV plus the relevant HLA.

TCRdb passed the reads through MiXCR, listing each CDR3 protein once. The sample carries under 800,000 distinct CDR3 sequences, about 24% recorded once. This clonotype was recorded many times. Antigen unknown. The sequencing input was CD8+ T cells from PBMCs. The source of this sequence is a human donor in good health (CMV status not recorded). Some clones in this sample may be carry-over from other donors' samples.

As DNA, the CDR3 is TGTGCCAGCAGCTTAGCCCGGGGTAGCAATCAGCCCCAGCATTTT. It translates to CASSLARGSNQPQHF. The chain links TRBV7-2 to TRBJ1-5; no definite D call. Germline values: CDR1 SGHTA, CDR2 FQGNSA. Trimming removed 0 bases from V and 0 bases from J, with 6 bases in between. There are 15 residues in the CDR3. The complete variable domain, with remaining parts taken from reference TRBV7-2 and TRBJ1-5, reads GAGVSQSPSNKVTEKGKDVELRCDPISGHTALYWYRQSLGQGLEFLIYFQGNSAPDKSGLPSDRFSAERTGGSVSTLTIQRTQQEDSAVYLCASSLARGSNQPQHFGDGTRLSIL.